This T cell receptor beta chain was observed in a study of blood T cells in healthy people across ages. Across the study: Per two T cells, about one barcoded beta molecule was captured through template switching.

Study outcomes and limitations: Roughly linear declines in TCR beta diversity per million T cells occurred with age. It was held that diversity estimates obtained from one million T cells represented underestimates.

From germline, CDR1 is DFQATT and CDR2 SNEGSKA (reference sequence). Trimming took 6 bases from V and 0 from J; bases not matched to a gene: 13. This CDR3 comprises 18 residues. Together with a sample-barcoded 5' primer, a J-beta primer mix was included in a second PCR lasting about 7 to 12 cycles. MiXCR was run by TCRdb on the 5' RACE reads, yielding one entry per CDR3 protein. This table holds about 970,000 distinct CDR3 sequences, around 54% found once. As regards this clonotype: Its antigen remains unknown.

This TCR came from an older woman in good health. Sequences were obtained from blood. The chain carries TRBV20-1 and TRBJ2-1, with 11 bases fitting TRBD2. The CDR3 loop reads CSARTVTSGSNSYNEQFF. In DNA form, the CDR3 reads TGCAGTGCCCGGACAGTAACTAGCGGGAGTAACTCCTACAATGAGCAGTTCTTC.